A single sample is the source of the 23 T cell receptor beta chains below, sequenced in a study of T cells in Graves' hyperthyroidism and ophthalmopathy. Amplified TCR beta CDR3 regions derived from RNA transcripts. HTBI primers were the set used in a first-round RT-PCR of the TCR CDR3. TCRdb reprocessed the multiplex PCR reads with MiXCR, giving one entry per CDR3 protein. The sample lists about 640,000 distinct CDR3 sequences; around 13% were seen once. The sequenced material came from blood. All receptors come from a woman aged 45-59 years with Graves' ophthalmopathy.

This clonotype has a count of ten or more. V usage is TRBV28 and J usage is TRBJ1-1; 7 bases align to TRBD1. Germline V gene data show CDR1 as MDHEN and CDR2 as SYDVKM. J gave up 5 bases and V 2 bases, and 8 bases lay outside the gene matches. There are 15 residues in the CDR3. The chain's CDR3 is CASSLPVGTATEAFF. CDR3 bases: TGTGCCAGCAGTTTACCCGTCGGGACAGCTACTGAAGCTTTCTTT.

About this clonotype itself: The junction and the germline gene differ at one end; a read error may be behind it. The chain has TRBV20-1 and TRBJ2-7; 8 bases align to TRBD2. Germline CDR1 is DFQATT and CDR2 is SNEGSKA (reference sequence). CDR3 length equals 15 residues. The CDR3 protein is CSARKAGEVHYGQYF. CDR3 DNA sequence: TGCAGTGCTAGAAAAGCGGGAGAGGTGCACTACGGGCAGTACTTC.

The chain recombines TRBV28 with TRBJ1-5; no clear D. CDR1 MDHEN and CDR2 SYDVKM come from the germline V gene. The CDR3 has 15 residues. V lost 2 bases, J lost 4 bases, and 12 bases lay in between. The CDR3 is CASSLTSGRNQPQHF. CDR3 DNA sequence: TGTGCCAGCAGTTTAACATCTGGACGAAATCAGCCCCAGCATTTT.

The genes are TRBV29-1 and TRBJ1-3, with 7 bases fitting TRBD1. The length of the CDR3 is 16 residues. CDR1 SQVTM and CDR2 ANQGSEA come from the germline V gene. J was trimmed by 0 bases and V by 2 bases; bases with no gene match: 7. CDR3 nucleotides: TGCAGCGTTGAAAGTCCACAGGGGCTCTCTGGAAACACCATATATTTT. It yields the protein CSVESPQGLSGNTIYF.

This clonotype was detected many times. CDR3 in amino acids: CASSSDRGIEQYF. In DNA form, the CDR3 reads TGTGCCAGCAGCTCGGACAGGGGGATTGAGCAGTACTTC. The gene calls are TRBV11-1 and TRBJ2-7, with 10 bases identical to TRBD1. Per the germline V gene, CDR1 is SGHAT and CDR2 is FQDESV (reference sequence). This CDR3 spans 13 amino acids. V was clipped by 4 bases and J by 7 bases; unmatched bases: 4.

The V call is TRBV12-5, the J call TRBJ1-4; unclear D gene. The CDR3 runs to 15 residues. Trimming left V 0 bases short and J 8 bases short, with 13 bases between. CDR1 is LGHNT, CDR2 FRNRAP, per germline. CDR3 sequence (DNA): TGTGCTAGTGGTTTGGTCGGGAGGGTCGGAGAAAAACTGTTTTTT. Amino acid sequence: CASGLVGRVGEKLFF.

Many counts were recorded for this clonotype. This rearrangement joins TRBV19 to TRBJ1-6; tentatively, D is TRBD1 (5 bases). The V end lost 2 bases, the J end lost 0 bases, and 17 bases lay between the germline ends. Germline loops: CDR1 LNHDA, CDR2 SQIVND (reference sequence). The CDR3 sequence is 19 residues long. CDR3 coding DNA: TGTGCCAGTAGTATAATACCGAGCAAGGGGAACTCCTATAATTCACCCCTCCACTTT. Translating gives CASSIIPSKGNSYNSPLHF. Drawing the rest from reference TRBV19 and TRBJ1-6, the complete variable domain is DGGITQSPKYLFRKEGQNVTLSCEQNLNHDAMYWYRQDPGQGLRLIYYSQIVNDFQKGDIAEGYSVSREKKESFPLTVTSAQKNPTAFYLCASSIIPSKGNSYNSPLHFGNGTRLTVT.

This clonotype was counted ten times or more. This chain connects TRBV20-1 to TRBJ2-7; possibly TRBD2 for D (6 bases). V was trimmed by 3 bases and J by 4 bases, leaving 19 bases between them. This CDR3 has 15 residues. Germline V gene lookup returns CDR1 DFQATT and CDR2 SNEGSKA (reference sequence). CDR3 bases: TGCAGTGCTAGCCCCCTTATAGCGGACCGTTACGAGCAGTACTTC. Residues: CSASPLIADRYEQYF.

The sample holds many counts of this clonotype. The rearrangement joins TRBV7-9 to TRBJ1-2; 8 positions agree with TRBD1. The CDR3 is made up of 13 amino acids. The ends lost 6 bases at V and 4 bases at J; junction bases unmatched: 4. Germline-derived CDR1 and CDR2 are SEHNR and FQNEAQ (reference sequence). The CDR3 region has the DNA TGTGCCAGCAGTCATGACAGGGGCTATGGCTACACCTTC. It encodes CASSHDRGYGYTF.

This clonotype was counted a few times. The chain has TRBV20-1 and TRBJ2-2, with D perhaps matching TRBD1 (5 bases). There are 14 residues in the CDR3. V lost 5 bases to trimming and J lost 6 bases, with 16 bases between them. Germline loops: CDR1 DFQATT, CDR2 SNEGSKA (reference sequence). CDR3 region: CSAAEPRGAGELFF. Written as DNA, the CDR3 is TGCAGTGCTGCGGAGCCTAGGGGCGCCGGGGAGCTGTTTTTT.

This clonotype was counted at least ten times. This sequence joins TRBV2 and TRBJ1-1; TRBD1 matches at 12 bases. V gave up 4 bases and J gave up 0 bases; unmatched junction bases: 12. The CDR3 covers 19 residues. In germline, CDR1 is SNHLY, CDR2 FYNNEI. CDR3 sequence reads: CASSGIPGQGASMNTEAFF. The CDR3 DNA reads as TGTGCCAGCAGTGGGATTCCGGGACAGGGGGCGAGTATGAACACTGAAGCTTTCTTT.

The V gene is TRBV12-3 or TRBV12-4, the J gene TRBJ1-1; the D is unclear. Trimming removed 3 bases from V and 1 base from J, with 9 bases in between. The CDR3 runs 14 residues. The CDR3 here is CASSFSSTNTEAFF. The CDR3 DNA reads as TGTGCCAGCAGTTTCTCTTCCACGAACACTGAAGCTTTCTTT.

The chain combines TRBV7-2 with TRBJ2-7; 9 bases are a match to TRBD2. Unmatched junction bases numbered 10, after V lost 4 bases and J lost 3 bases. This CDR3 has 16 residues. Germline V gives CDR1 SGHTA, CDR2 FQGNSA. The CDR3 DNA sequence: TGTGCCAGCAGCTCCCTCGGACTAGCGAGTTACTACGAGCAGTACTTC. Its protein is CASSSLGLASYYEQYF.

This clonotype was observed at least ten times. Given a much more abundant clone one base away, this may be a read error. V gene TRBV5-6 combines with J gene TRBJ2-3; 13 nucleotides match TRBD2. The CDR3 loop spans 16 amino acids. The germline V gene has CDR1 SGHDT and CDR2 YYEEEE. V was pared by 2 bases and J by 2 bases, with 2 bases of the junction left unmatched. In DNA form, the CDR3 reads TGTGCCAGCAGCTTCGGACTAGCGGGAGTCACAGATACGCAGTATTTT. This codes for CASSFGLAGVTDTQYF.

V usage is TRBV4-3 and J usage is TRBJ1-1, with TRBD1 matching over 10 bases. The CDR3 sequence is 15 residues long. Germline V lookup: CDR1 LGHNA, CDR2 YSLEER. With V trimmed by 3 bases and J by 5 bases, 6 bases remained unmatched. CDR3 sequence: CASSQIGQGETEAFF. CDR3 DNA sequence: TGCGCCAGCAGCCAGATTGGACAGGGGGAGACTGAAGCTTTCTTT.

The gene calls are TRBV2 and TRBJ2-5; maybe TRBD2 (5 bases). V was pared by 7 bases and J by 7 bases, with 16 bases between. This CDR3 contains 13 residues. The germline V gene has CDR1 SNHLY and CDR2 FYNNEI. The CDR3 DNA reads TGTGCCAGCACCAACGACGGGGTGTCGACCCAGTACTTC. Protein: CASTNDGVSTQYF.

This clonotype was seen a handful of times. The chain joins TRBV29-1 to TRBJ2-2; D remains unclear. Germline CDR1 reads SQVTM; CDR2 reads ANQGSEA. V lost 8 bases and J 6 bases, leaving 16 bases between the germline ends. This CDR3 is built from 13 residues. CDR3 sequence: CSCLKAVSGELFF. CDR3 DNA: TGCAGCTGCCTGAAGGCCGTCTCCGGGGAGCTGTTTTTT.

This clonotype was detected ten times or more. CDR3 residues: CASSQPGQGSVRTFF. The CDR3 coding sequence is TGTGCCAGCAGCCAACCGGGACAGGGTTCCGTTAGGACTTTCTTT. The rearrangement uses TRBV12-3 or TRBV12-4 and TRBJ1-1; the match to TRBD1 covers 9 bases. The CDR3 is 15 residues long. The ends lost 6 bases at V and 12 bases at J; junction bases unmatched: 17.

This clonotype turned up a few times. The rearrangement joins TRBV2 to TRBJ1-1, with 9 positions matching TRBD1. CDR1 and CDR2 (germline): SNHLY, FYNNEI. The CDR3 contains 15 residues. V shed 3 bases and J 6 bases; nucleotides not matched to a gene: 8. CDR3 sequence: CASSDDRGFSAEAFF. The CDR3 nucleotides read TGTGCCAGCAGTGACGACAGGGGGTTTAGCGCTGAAGCTTTCTTT.

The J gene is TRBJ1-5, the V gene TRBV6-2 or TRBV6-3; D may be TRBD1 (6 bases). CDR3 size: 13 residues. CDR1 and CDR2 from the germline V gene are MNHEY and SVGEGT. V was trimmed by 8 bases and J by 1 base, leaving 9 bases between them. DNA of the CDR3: TGTGCCAGCGGACAGAAGAGCAATCAGCCCCAGCATTTT. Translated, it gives CASGQKSNQPQHF.

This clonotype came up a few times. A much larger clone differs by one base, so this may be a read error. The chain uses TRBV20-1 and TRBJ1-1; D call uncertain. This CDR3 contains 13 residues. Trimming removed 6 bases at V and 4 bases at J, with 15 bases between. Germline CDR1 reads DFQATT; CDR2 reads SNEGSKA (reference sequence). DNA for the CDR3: TGCAGTGCGTTGATAGGGTCGGGCACTGAAGCTTTCTTT. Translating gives CSALIGSGTEAFF.

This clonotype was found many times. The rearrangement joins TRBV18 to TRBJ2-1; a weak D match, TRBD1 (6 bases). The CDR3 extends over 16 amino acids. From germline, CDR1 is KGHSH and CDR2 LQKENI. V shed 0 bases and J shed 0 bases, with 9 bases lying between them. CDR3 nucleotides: TGTGCCAGCTCACCACCGATGGGGGCCTCCTACAATGAGCAGTTCTTC. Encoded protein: CASSPPMGASYNEQFF.

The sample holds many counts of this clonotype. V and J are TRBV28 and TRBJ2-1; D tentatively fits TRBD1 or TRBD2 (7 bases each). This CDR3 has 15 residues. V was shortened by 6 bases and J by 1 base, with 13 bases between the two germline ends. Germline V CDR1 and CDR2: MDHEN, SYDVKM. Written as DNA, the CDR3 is TGTGCCAGCAGCCGGGGGGACAGTTCCTACAATGAGCAGTTCTTC. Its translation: CASSRGDSSYNEQFF.